This T cell receptor beta chain stems from a study of metastatic and nonmetastatic thyroid tumors. All patients were untreated before thyroid surgery. The germline gives CDR1 MGHDK, CDR2 SYGVNS. The ends were cut back, 2 bases at V and 5 bases at J, with 12 bases in the middle. The CDR3 contains 14 residues. TCRdb re-processed the PCR reads through MiXCR. The sample records more than 25,000 clones, roughly 19% being singletons. The sequence was obtained from a male donor with papillary thyroid cancer or a benign thyroid nodule (not recorded which). Some clones in this sample may be carry-over from other donors' samples. What was sequenced was blood. The chain has TRBV25-1 and TRBJ1-1; D is ambiguous. The CDR3: CASSEPGAKTEAFF. The CDR3 DNA follows: TGTGCCAGCAGTGAACCGGGAGCCAAGACTGAAGCTTTCTTT.